The 30 T cell receptor beta chains below come from one sample, sequenced in a study of PD-1 blockade in classical Hodgkin lymphoma. Here immunoSEQ multiplex PCR was the method, and the copy in TCRdb shows in-frame clones only, minus some. The sample gives some 39,000 clones, approximately 91% of which show up once; just over 9% is in the top ten. Brentuximab vedotin exposure varied among the patients, all of whom had relapsed after autologous stem cell transplantation. Sequenced here: peripheral blood mononuclear cells (PBMCs), sampled at baseline. The source of these receptors is a human donor with classical Hodgkin lymphoma.

This clone was seen a single time. The chain recombines TRBV29-1 with TRBJ2-3, with 8 bases fitting TRBD1. The CDR3 is 14 residues long. Trimming took 6 bases from V and 1 from J; bases not matched to a gene: 6. Germline V gene lookup returns CDR1 SQVTM and CDR2 ANQGSEA. The CDR3 is CSVRTGTRTDTQYF. The CDR3 region has the DNA TGCAGCGTGAGGACAGGGACCCGCACAGATACGCAGTATTTT.

This chain connects TRBV11-2 to TRBJ2-7, with D tentatively TRBD2 (5 bases). The V gene lost 1 base and the J gene lost 1 base, with 11 bases spanning the gap. CDR1 is SGHAT and CDR2 is FQNNGV in the germline V gene. The CDR3 contains 15 residues. For the CDR3, the DNA is TGTGCCAGCAGCTTAGTAGAGCGGTTGTCCTACGAGCAGTACTTC. It codes for CASSLVERLSYEQYF. The full variable domain, completed using reference TRBV11-2 and TRBJ2-7, is EAGVAQSPRYKIIEKRQSVAFWCNPISGHATLYWYQQILGQGPKLLIQFQNNGVVDDSQLPKDRFSAERLKGVDSTLKIQPAKLEDSAVYLCASSLVERLSYEQYFGPGTRLTVT.

The V call is TRBV7-2, the J call TRBJ2-1; D is perhaps TRBD2 (6 bases). Per germline, CDR1 SGHTA and CDR2 FQGNSA. V dropped 5 bases and J dropped 6 bases, with 17 bases sitting between them. This CDR3 region has 15 residues. CDR3 amino acids: CASSLGTGGINEQFF. Here the CDR3 DNA reads TGTGCCAGCAGCCTAGGGACTGGGGGAATCAATGAGCAGTTCTTC.

This chain uses TRBV19 with TRBJ2-2; tentative D call: TRBD1 (6 bases). This CDR3 is built from 15 residues. V lost 2 bases, J lost 2 bases, and 9 bases lay in between. The germline CDR1 and CDR2 sequences are LNHDA and SQIVND (reference sequence). CDR3 sequence: CASSIQQGNTGELFF. The CDR3 nucleotides are TGTGCCAGTAGTATACAACAGGGTAACACCGGGGAGCTGTTTTTT.

The chain joins TRBV2 to TRBJ1-1; D possibly corresponds to TRBD1 (5 bases). V lost 6 bases and J lost 3, with 11 bases in between. The CDR3 is 13 residues long. CDR1 is SNHLY and CDR2 is FYNNEI in the germline V gene. CDR3 region: CASRFRADTEAFF. In DNA form, the CDR3 reads TGTGCCAGCAGGTTCAGGGCGGACACTGAAGCTTTCTTT.

The V gene is TRBV11-2, the J gene TRBJ2-1, with D maybe TRBD1 (5 bases). Trimming took 4 bases from V and 8 from J, leaving 12 bases between them. The CDR3 contains 13 residues. Germline V gene sequence: CDR1 SGHAT, CDR2 FQNNGV. The DNA for the CDR3 is TGTGCCAGCAGCTCTGCAGGGTCGGATGAGCAGTTCTTC. It codes for CASSSAGSDEQFF.

The rearrangement links TRBV14 to TRBJ2-3; TRBD2 matches 10 bases. Per germline, CDR1 SGHDN and CDR2 FVKESK. This CDR3 contains 20 residues. Germline trimming cut 0 bases from V and 1 base from J; bases unmatched to any gene: 13. The DNA for the CDR3 is TGTGCCAGCAGCCAAGATAATTCCCTCGGCCTAGCGGGGGGCACAGATACGCAGTATTTT. Encoded protein: CASSQDNSLGLAGGTDTQYF.

The chain is built from TRBV2 and TRBJ1-1; TRBD1 matches 8 bases. CDR3 length: 14 residues. Germline values: CDR1 SNHLY, CDR2 FYNNEI. V shed 6 bases, J shed 1 base, and the junction held 4 bases outside the gene matches. CDR3 in DNA: TGTGCCAGCAGACTCGACAGGGGGAACACTGAAGCTTTCTTT. It translates to CASRLDRGNTEAFF.

The rearrangement uses TRBV9 and TRBJ1-1; D uncertain. With 4 bases removed from V and 3 bases from J, the gap between germline ends came to 10 bases. In germline, CDR1 is SGDLS, CDR2 YYNGEE. The CDR3 has 13 amino acids. The CDR3 sequence: CASSSGPHTEAFF. In nucleotides, the CDR3 is TGTGCCAGCAGCTCGGGCCCTCACACTGAAGCTTTCTTT.

J is TRBJ2-2 and V is TRBV29-1, with TRBD2 matching 7 bases. From germline, CDR1 is SQVTM and CDR2 ANQGSEA. The junction had 0 bases not matched to a gene; V was cut back by 5 bases and J by 6 bases. The CDR3 is 11 residues long. The DNA for the CDR3 is TGCAGCGTTCGGGGGGCCGGGGAGCTGTTTTTT. This sequence encodes CSVRGAGELFF.

This sequence joins TRBV11-3 and TRBJ2-5; no definite D call. This CDR3 has 12 amino acids. Trimming left V 2 bases short and J 0 bases short, with 1 base between. Germline V gives CDR1 SGHNT, CDR2 YENEEA. CDR3 sequence (DNA): TGTGCCAGCAGCTTAAACCAAGAGACCCAGTACTTC. It encodes CASSLNQETQYF.

The V call is TRBV7-9, the J call TRBJ2-1, with unresolved D. The germline CDR1 and CDR2 sequences are SEHNR and FQNEAQ (reference sequence). The CDR3 is 14 residues long. Trimming left V 1 base short and J 7 bases short, with 11 bases between. The CDR3 nucleotides are TGTGCCAGCAGCTTAGACCGAGTGAGGAATGAGCAGTTCTTC. This encodes CASSLDRVRNEQFF.

The chain recombines TRBV2 with TRBJ2-2; D is undetermined. Germline V CDR1 and CDR2: SNHLY, FYNNEI. Between the trimmed V and J ends, which lost 4 bases and 5 bases, there was a span of 5 bases. The CDR3 consists of 12 residues. The CDR3 nucleotides read TGTGCCAGCAGTGGAGATACCGGGGAGCTGTTTTTT. This translates into CASSGDTGELFF. The whole variable domain, filled in from reference TRBV2 and TRBJ2-2, reads EPEVTQTPSHQVTQMGQEVILRCVPISNHLYFYWYRQILGQKVEFLVSFYNNEISEKSEIFDDQFSVERPDGSNFTLKIRSTKLEDSAMYFCASSGDTGELFFGEGSRLTVL.

The V gene is TRBV28, the J gene TRBJ1-5; D is uncertain. The germline gives CDR1 MDHEN, CDR2 SYDVKM. V lost 6 bases to trimming and J lost 1 base, with 16 bases between them. CDR3 size: 16 residues. CDR3 in amino acids: CASSQTYSISNQPQHF. CDR3 DNA sequence: TGTGCCAGCAGCCAAACCTACAGTATAAGCAATCAGCCCCAGCATTTT.

The rearrangement joins TRBV10-2 to TRBJ2-1; 13 bases match TRBD2. The germline V gene encodes CDR1 WSHSY and CDR2 SAAADI. CDR3 size: 19 residues. Losses at the gene ends were 6 bases for V and 0 bases for J; bases not matched to a gene: 11. The CDR3, as DNA: TGCGCCAGCAGACCGGGACTAGCGGGACTCCTGAGCTCCTACAATGAGCAGTTCTTC. Protein sequence: CASRPGLAGLLSSYNEQFF.

The chain uses TRBV15 and TRBJ2-7; TRBD1 matches 7 bases. CDR1 and CDR2 (germline): LNHNV, YYDKDF (reference sequence). J lost 3 bases, V lost 0 bases, and 5 bases had no gene match. CDR3 length equals 15 residues. This CDR3 is CATSRDNYRGYEQYF. The CDR3, as DNA: TGTGCCACCAGCAGAGATAACTACAGGGGCTACGAGCAGTACTTC.

The chain recombines TRBV29-1 with TRBJ1-2; D is ambiguous. The germline V gene has CDR1 SQVTM and CDR2 ANQGSEA. V was cut by 1 base and J by 4 bases, with 7 bases left in between. The CDR3 contains 12 residues. CDR3 amino acids: CSVEGAFYGYTF. DNA for the CDR3: TGCAGCGTTGAAGGGGCGTTCTATGGCTACACCTTC.

The table lists this clone with a count of one. This chain connects TRBV7-2 to TRBJ1-6; D not resolved. The germline V gene has CDR1 SGHTA and CDR2 FQGNSA. V lost 3 bases and J lost 3, with 6 bases in between. The CDR3 covers 14 residues. CDR3 sequence reads: CASSLTFYNSPLHF. In nucleotides, the CDR3 is TGTGCCAGCAGCTTGACCTTCTATAATTCACCCCTCCACTTT.

The chain recombines TRBV18 with TRBJ1-5; 8 bases agree with TRBD1. This CDR3 contains 15 residues. Germline CDR1 is KGHSH and CDR2 is LQKENI. Losses at the gene ends were 3 bases for V and 5 bases for J; bases not matched to a gene: 6. The CDR3 spells CASSPQGATHQPQHF. The CDR3 DNA is TGTGCCAGCTCACCGCAGGGGGCCACGCATCAGCCCCAGCATTTT.

The rearrangement uses TRBV19 and TRBJ2-7; D unclear. Germline lookup yields CDR1 LNHDA and CDR2 SQIVND (reference sequence). V lost 5 bases to trimming and J lost 7 bases, with 18 bases between them. The length of the CDR3 is 14 residues. CDR3 in amino acids: CASSVGDASREQYF. In DNA, the CDR3 is TGTGCCAGTAGTGTGGGTGATGCTTCGAGAGAGCAGTACTTC. The whole variable domain, remainder taken from reference TRBV19 and TRBJ2-7, is DGGITQSPKYLFRKEGQNVTLSCEQNLNHDAMYWYRQDPGQGLRLIYYSQIVNDFQKGDIAEGYSVSREKKESFPLTVTSAQKNPTAFYLCASSVGDASREQYFGPGTRLTVT.

The rearrangement links TRBV21-1 to TRBJ1-5. TRBV21-1 represents a pseudogene. The CDR3 is made up of 16 amino acids. The CDR3 reads CASTRAQPYSNQPQHF. In DNA form, the CDR3 reads TGTGCCAGCACCAGAGCCCAGCCTTATAGCAATCAGCCCCAGCATTTT.

V usage is TRBV27 and J usage is TRBJ2-5; D remains unclear. V lost 2 bases and J 3 bases, leaving 13 bases between the germline ends. The CDR3 contains 15 residues. Germline V gene data show CDR1 as MNHEY and CDR2 as SMNVEV (reference sequence). This CDR3 reads CASSLTPTPEETQYF. The DNA of the CDR3 is TGTGCCAGCAGTTTAACCCCCACACCCGAAGAGACCCAGTACTTC.

This sequence joins TRBV11-2 and TRBJ2-7, with D possibly being TRBD1 (6 bases). This CDR3 contains 14 residues. V was clipped by 5 bases and J by 2 bases, with 13 bases between them. Germline CDR1 SGHAT, CDR2 FQNNGV. CDR3 in DNA: TGTGCCAGCAGCCCATCAGGGGCGGCCTACGAGCAGTACTTC. It is translated as CASSPSGAAYEQYF.

The chain joins TRBV5-8 to TRBJ1-3; possibly TRBD1 for D (5 bases). This CDR3 is 14 amino acids long. The germline V gene encodes CDR1 SGHTS and CDR2 YDEGEE. The V end lost 4 bases, the J end lost 0 bases, and 8 bases lay between the germline ends. The CDR3 DNA reads as TGTGCCAGCAGCCCGACAGTCTCTGGAAACACCATATATTTT. It codes for CASSPTVSGNTIYF.

The chain combines TRBV7-2 with TRBJ2-7; no clear D. This CDR3 comprises 15 residues. The germline CDR1 and CDR2 sequences are SGHTA and FQGNSA. V was clipped by 0 bases and J by 0 bases, with 9 bases between them. CDR3 in amino acids: CASSLAWVLSYEQYF. The CDR3 DNA is TGTGCCAGCAGCTTAGCTTGGGTACTCTCCTACGAGCAGTACTTC.

A single count supports this clone. This chain connects TRBV10-3 to TRBJ2-5; D is unclear. CDR1 is ENHRY, CDR2 SYGVKD, per germline. Trimming took 10 bases from V and 1 from J, leaving 13 bases between them. CDR3 length equals 13 residues. The CDR3 region has the DNA TGTGCCAGCTCAAAGGCTGGCCAAGAGACCCAGTACTTC. It translates to CASSKAGQETQYF.

In its sample, this clone was seen a few times. Distinct nucleotide sequences in the sample also encode this CDR3. The rearrangement joins TRBV7-2 to TRBJ2-5; D possibly corresponds to TRBD2 (7 bases). The CDR3 runs 15 residues. V dropped 1 base and J dropped 1 base, with 10 bases sitting between them. From germline, CDR1 is SGHTA and CDR2 FQGNSA. In nucleotides, the CDR3 is TGTGCCAGCAGCTTAGGGGGGGGCCCCCAAGAGACCCAGTACTTC. Translation gives CASSLGGGPQETQYF. The full variable domain, with the rest looked up from reference TRBV7-2 and TRBJ2-5, is GAGVSQSPSNKVTEKGKDVELRCDPISGHTALYWYRQSLGQGLEFLIYFQGNSAPDKSGLPSDRFSAERTGGSVSTLTIQRTQQEDSAVYLCASSLGGGPQETQYFGPGTRLLVL.

The V and J genes are TRBV6-1 and TRBJ2-7; TRBD2 matches 9 bases. This CDR3 spans 17 amino acids. Germline values: CDR1 MNHNS, CDR2 SASEGT. V was clipped by 2 bases and J by 7 bases; unmatched bases: 15. Here the CDR3 reads CASSERLAGPGSGEQYF. The CDR3 coding sequence is TGTGCCAGCAGTGAACGGCTAGCGGGACCCGGTTCGGGGGAGCAGTACTTC.

The genes are TRBV9 and TRBJ1-6; D uncertain. Trimming stripped 0 bases from V and 9 bases from J, with 4 bases between. The CDR3 is 12 residues long. Germline V CDR1 and CDR2: SGDLS, YYNGEE. CDR3 sequence: CASSVGGSPLHF. CDR3 DNA: TGTGCCAGCAGCGTAGGGGGTTCACCCCTCCACTTT.

CDR3 loop: CASSDPREPYNEQFF. Written as DNA, the CDR3 is TGTGCCAGCAGTGACCCCCGGGAGCCCTACAATGAGCAGTTCTTC. This rearrangement joins TRBV6-1 to TRBJ2-1; D might be TRBD2 (6 bases). This CDR3 is built from 15 residues. CDR1 and CDR2 (germline): MNHNS, SASEGT. V shed 3 bases and J shed 2 bases, with 11 bases lying between them.